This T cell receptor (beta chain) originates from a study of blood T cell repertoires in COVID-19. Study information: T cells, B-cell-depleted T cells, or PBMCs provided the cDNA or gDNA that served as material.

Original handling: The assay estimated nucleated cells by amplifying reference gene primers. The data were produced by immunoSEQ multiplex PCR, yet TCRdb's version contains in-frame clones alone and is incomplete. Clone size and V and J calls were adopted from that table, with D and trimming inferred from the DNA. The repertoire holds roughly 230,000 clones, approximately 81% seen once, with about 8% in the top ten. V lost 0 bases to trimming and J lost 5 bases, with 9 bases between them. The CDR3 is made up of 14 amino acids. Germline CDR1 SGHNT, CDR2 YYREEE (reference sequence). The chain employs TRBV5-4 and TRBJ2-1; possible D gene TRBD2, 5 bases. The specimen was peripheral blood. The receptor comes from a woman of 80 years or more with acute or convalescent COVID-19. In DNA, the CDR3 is TGTGCCAGCAGCTTGGGGGAGCCCCACAATGAGCAGTTCTTC. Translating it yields CASSLGEPHNEQFF.